This T cell receptor beta chain is drawn from a study of blood T cell repertoires in COVID-19. TCRdb's table, derived via immunoSEQ multiplex PCR, lists solely in-frame clones and lacks some. Counted here are approximately 190,000 clones, about 83% occurring once; the ten biggest clones make up about 3.3%. This clone was counted once. The cohort comprised adults aged roughly 18 to 95 years residing in under 25 US areas. Donors were grouped by their self-reported clinical history. Exposed participants came across a COVID-19 case within 2 weeks before study entry. This CDR3 spans 14 amino acids. The germline V gene has CDR1 SGHTA and CDR2 FQGNSA. The trim removed 5 bases at V and 5 bases at J, leaving 7 bases unmatched.

Sequenced input: PBMCs or T cells enriched from blood (not recorded which). This TCR derives from a woman under 40 who had been exposed to COVID-19. The J gene is TRBJ2-5, the V gene TRBV7-2; 8 bases align to TRBD2. The DNA for the CDR3 is TGTGCCAGCAGCCGGAACGGGGGGGCGGAGACCCAGTACTTC. Translation gives CASSRNGGAETQYF.